This entry is about one TCR beta chain. The CDR3 totals 14 residues. CDR1 and CDR2 from the germline V gene are SNHLY and FYNNEI. The ends were cut back, 3 bases at V and 5 bases at J, with 10 bases in the middle. Here immunoSEQ multiplex PCR was the method, and the copy in TCRdb shows in-frame clones only, minus some. There are about 500,000 clones in the sample; roughly 90% occur only once, and roughly 0.7% lies in the top ten. The record originates from a study of blood T cell repertoires in COVID-19. The sequenced sample consisted of PBMCs or T cells enriched from blood (not recorded which). This sequence originates from a young woman who had recovered from COVID-19. The rearrangement uses TRBV2 and TRBJ1-4; D is possibly TRBD1 (5 bases). CDR3 in amino acids: CASSDGTGNEKLFF. CDR3 coding DNA: TGTGCCAGCAGTGACGGGACTGGGAATGAAAAACTGTTTTTT.